The clone carrying this T cell receptor (beta chain) was picked up a small number of times. The data are from a study of response to subunit inactivated influenza vaccine. TCRdb passed the RT-PCR reads through MiXCR, listing each CDR3 protein once. The sample consists of about 570,000 distinct CDR3 sequences, 10% to 12% of them appearing once. These data were also filed under a second study, of T cells expressing NK-cell markers. That work contributes: A 5'RACE template switching approach incorporating UMIs was used to make TCR beta cDNA.

The sample consisted of PBMCs from blood, taken on the day of vaccination. The TCR sequence derives from a man aged 50 to 59 who received an inactivated influenza vaccine.

As DNA, the CDR3 is TGTGCCAGCAGCAAGGAACTAGCGGCGACCGGGGAGCTGTTTTTT. Translated: CASSKELAATGELFF. V is TRBV3-1 and J is TRBJ2-2; 8 bases are a match to TRBD2. CDR3 length: 15 residues. Germline V gene sequence: CDR1 LGHDT, CDR2 YNNKEL (reference sequence). V trimming: 5 bases; J trimming: 5 bases; junction bases outside the gene matches: 7.